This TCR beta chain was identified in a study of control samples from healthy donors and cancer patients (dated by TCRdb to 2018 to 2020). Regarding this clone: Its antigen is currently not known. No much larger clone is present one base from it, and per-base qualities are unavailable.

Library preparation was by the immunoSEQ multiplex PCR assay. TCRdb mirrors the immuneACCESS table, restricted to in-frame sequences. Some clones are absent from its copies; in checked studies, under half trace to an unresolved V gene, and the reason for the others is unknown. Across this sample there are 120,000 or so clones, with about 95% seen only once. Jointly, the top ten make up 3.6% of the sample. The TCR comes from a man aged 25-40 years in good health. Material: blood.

The CDR3 region reads CASSIRGANEQYF. The nucleotide sequence reads as follows: TGTGCCAGTAGTATACGAGGGGCTAACGAGCAGTACTTC. The chain is encoded by TRBV19 joined to TRBJ2-7; the D gene cannot be resolved beyond TRBD1 or TRBD2, each matching 5 bases. The CDR3 starts with the cysteine, ends with the phenylalanine, and has 13 residues. Kept here is only the CDR3 DNA, which spans 39 bases and is read in frame from base 1. V is shortened by 2 bases, J by 5 bases, and the region joining them spans 10 bases. CDR1 and CDR2, looked up from the germline V gene (reference sequence), are LNHDA and SQIVND.